Listed below are T cell receptor beta chains from one sample, sequenced in a study of CD8 T cells in ankylosing spondylitis. TCRdb itself ran the 5' RACE reads through MiXCR, one entry per CDR3 protein. The sample carries about 270,000 distinct CDR3 sequences, 30% to 35% recorded once. The sample was blood, either unsorted or a sorted T cell fraction (not recorded which). The origin of the receptors is a male donor with ankylosing spondylitis or in good health (not recorded which). Each CDR3 is given with its conserved first and last residue. D genes are given only for firm matches. The size of a clone is reported for some rows only, either as once, few or many, or as a class for expanded clones.

clone_size d_call j_call v_call cdr3_aa cdr3_nt
few TRBD1 TRBJ1-3 TRBV7-6 CASSARTGDGNTIYF TGTGCCAGCAGCGCCAGGACAGGGGACGGAAACACCATATATTTT
few - TRBJ1-6 TRBV5-1 CASSLAPGKYGSPLHF TGCGCCAGCAGCTTAGCGCCAGGGAAGTATGGCTCACCCCTCCACTTT
once - TRBJ1-5 TRBV20-1 CSASRAPNSNQPQHF TGCAGTGCTAGCAGGGCCCCTAATAGCAATCAGCCCCAGCATTTT
- - TRBJ1-5 TRBV29-1 CSVPGRQPQHF TGCAGCGTCCCCGGCCGTCAGCCCCAGCATTTT
few TRBD1 TRBJ1-2 TRBV7-2 CASSRGTGKNTF TGTGCCAGCAGTCGTGGGACAGGGAAGAACACCTTC
- - TRBJ2-5 TRBV6-2/TRBV6-3 CASSHEGGTQYF TGTGCCAGCAGCCATGAAGGGGGGACCCAGTACTTC
- TRBD1 TRBJ2-7 TRBV7-9 CASSSRDRGYEQYF TGTGCCAGCAGTTCCCGGGACAGGGGATACGAGCAGTACTTC
- - TRBJ1-4 TRBV5-1 CASSIRTHEKLFF TGCGCCAGCAGCATCAGGACCCATGAAAAACTGTTTTTT
- - TRBJ2-5 TRBV10-2 CASTPGPPYQETQYF TGCGCCAGCACTCCGGGCCCCCCGTACCAAGAGACCCAGTACTTC
few TRBD1 TRBJ2-7 TRBV7-9 CASSVDRGYEQYF TGTGCCAGCAGCGTAGACAGGGGCTACGAGCAGTACTTC
- - TRBJ2-1 TRBV7-9 CASSHDLFVDEQFF TGTGCCAGCAGCCACGACCTTTTCGTGGATGAGCAGTTCTTC
few - TRBJ2-5 TRBV20-1 CSAAGRAGWGETQYF TGCAGTGCCGCTGGTAGGGCGGGATGGGGGGAGACCCAGTACTTC
- - TRBJ2-1 TRBV7-9 CASSIRGRPNEQFF TGTGCCAGCAGCATACGTGGGAGGCCCAATGAGCAGTTCTTC
- - TRBJ2-1 TRBV30 CAWSSGNYNEQFF TGTGCCTGGAGTTCCGGGAACTACAATGAGCAGTTCTTC
- - TRBJ2-2 TRBV20-1 CSARDRGVGSPGELFF TGCAGTGCTAGAGATCGGGGAGTAGGGTCCCCCGGGGAGCTGTTTTTT
- TRBD2 TRBJ2-1 TRBV5-6 CASSLARAGGTYNEQFF TGTGCCAGCAGCTTGGCCAGGGCGGGGGGCACCTACAATGAGCAGTTCTTC
- - TRBJ2-3 TRBV4-1 CASSHTRGGGTDTQYF TGCGCCAGCAGCCACACGCGGGGCGGAGGCACAGATACGCAGTATTTT
- TRBD2 TRBJ2-1 TRBV5-1 CASSLALAVNSYNEQFF TGCGCCAGCAGCTTGGCACTAGCGGTGAACTCCTACAATGAGCAGTTCTTC
- - TRBJ2-1 TRBV12-3/TRBV12-4 CASSTRGLSEQFF TGTGCCAGCAGTACCCGGGGTCTTAGTGAGCAGTTCTTC
- - TRBJ1-2 TRBV29-1 CSATTGYGYTF TGCAGCGCCACGACGGGGTATGGCTACACCTTC
few TRBD2 TRBJ2-1 TRBV30 CAWRIAGGRHEQFF TGTGCCTGGAGGATAGCGGGGGGCCGACATGAGCAGTTCTTC
few - TRBJ1-6 TRBV5-5 CASSFWAASPLHF TGTGCCAGCAGCTTTTGGGCAGCTTCACCCCTCCACTTT
- - TRBJ2-7 TRBV5-1 CASRSDASSYEQYF TGCGCCAGCCGCTCTGATGCAAGCTCCTACGAGCAGTACTTC
- - TRBJ2-1 TRBV6-1 CASSEIGTYNEQFF TGTGCCAGCAGTGAAATTGGGACCTACAATGAGCAGTTCTTC
few TRBD1 TRBJ1-4 TRBV20-1 CSARETGATNEKLFF TGCAGTGCTAGGGAGACAGGGGCTACTAATGAAAAACTGTTTTTT
- - TRBJ2-3 TRBV7-6 CASSAGSTDTQYF TGTGCCAGCAGCGCCGGGAGCACAGATACGCAGTATTTT
- - TRBJ1-5 TRBV4-2 CASSQDLPGIQPQHF TGTGCCAGCAGCCAAGATCTACCGGGAATACAGCCCCAGCATTTT
- - TRBJ2-2 TRBV20-1 CSARDFRQGDTGELFF TGCAGTGCTAGAGATTTTAGGCAGGGAGACACCGGGGAGCTGTTTTTT
- - TRBJ2-4 TRBV7-9 CASSFDWNAKNIQYF TGTGCCAGCAGCTTTGACTGGAACGCCAAAAACATTCAGTACTTC
- - TRBJ2-1 TRBV11-2 CASSFPGAGEQFF TGTGCCAGCAGCTTCCCGGGGGCCGGTGAGCAGTTCTTC
many - TRBJ2-7 TRBV6-5 CASSYEDSSSYEQYF TGTGCCAGCAGTTACGAGGACTCAAGCTCCTACGAGCAGTACTTC